Listed here is a single T cell receptor (beta chain). The V gene's germline CDR1 is MDHEN and CDR2 SYDVKM. V gave up 4 bases and J gave up 3 bases; unmatched junction bases: 3. The CDR3 is 15 residues long. These data come from a study of T cell changes during pregnancy in multiple sclerosis. Profiled with immunoSEQ multiplex PCR; TCRdb holds only in-frame clones, not every one. The sample yields some 93,000 clones, about nine tenths seen once. The receptor's source is a female donor in good health, enrolled as a control in a pregnancy study. The sequencing here drew on peripheral blood, taken after pregnancy. V usage is TRBV28 and J usage is TRBJ2-1, with 10 positions matching TRBD2. The CDR3 reads CASSSIAGGYNEQFF. CDR3 DNA: TGTGCCAGCAGTTCAATAGCGGGAGGCTACAATGAGCAGTTCTTC.